The text below deals with one TCR beta chain. The antigen remains unidentified. From germline, CDR1 is ENHRY and CDR2 SYGVKD. Trimming took 11 bases from V and 3 from J, leaving 22 bases between them. This CDR3 is built from 15 residues. Method: immunoSEQ multiplex PCR; TCRdb's copy keeps in-frame clones and lacks some. The table records 20,000 or so clones, about 82% of them present only once. This sample was included in a study of radiotherapy plus CTLA-4 blockade in lung cancer. Study background: Among all patients, roughly 17% showed objective responses, while 30% to 35% had disease control.

Broader study findings: Among blood TCR repertoires after radiotherapy plus ipilimumab, tumor-derived clones expanded.

Sample: peripheral blood, taken from a patient treated with radiotherapy plus ipilimumab. The sequence was collected from a human donor with non-small cell lung cancer whose response to radiotherapy plus ipilimumab could not be evaluated. This chain links TRBV10-3 with TRBJ2-5; D perhaps matches TRBD2 (6 bases). The CDR3 is CAARVTLAPEETQYF. The CDR3 nucleotides are TGTGCCGCTCGGGTGACCCTAGCGCCTGAAGAGACCCAGTACTTC.